The subject of this entry is one TCR beta chain. Its antigen is not identified. Other DNA sequences in this sample translate to the same CDR3. The entry originates in a study of cytomegalovirus exposure and HLA in healthy donors. Regarding the study as a whole: The study dropped some indistinguishable V segments, TRBV6-2 and TRBV6-3 among them.

Between the trimmed V and J ends, which lost 4 bases and 3 bases, there was a span of 7 bases. This CDR3 spans 12 amino acids. Germline CDR1 reads MNHNS; CDR2 reads SASEGT. Primers: 60 Vbeta forward and 13 Jbeta reverse. TCRdb keeps only in-frame clones here, not all; method: immunoSEQ multiplex PCR. The table shows about 120,000 clones, with around 74% occurring only once. The sample consisted of PBMCs. V and J are TRBV6-1 and TRBJ2-7, with a weak D call TRBD1 (6 bases). This receptor was obtained from a man aged 55 to 69 in good health and CMV-seropositive. DNA of the CDR3: TGTGCCAGCAGTGGCAGGGGCTACGAGCAGTACTTC. The encoded protein is CASSGRGYEQYF.